This passage covers 14 T cell receptor beta chains from one sample sequenced in a study of early T cells in non-severe SARS-CoV-2 infection. TCRdb re-derived calls from the 5' RACE reads in MiXCR, one entry per CDR3 protein. The sample lists approximately 71,000 distinct CDR3 sequences, less than 15% occurring once. Sequenced sample: whole blood. Source of these receptors: an adult who was a healthcare worker with PCR-confirmed SARS-CoV-2 infection or an uninfected control (not recorded which).

This clonotype was seen repeatedly, ten times or more. The chain couples TRBV4-2 to TRBJ2-3; D assignment may be TRBD1 or TRBD2 (5 bases each). Germline V gene sequence: CDR1 LGHNA, CDR2 YNFKEQ. The CDR3 runs to 15 residues. V lost 4 bases to trimming and J lost 5 bases, with 16 bases between them. The CDR3 bases are TGTGCCAGCAGCCGGTCCGGGACCCTCGGAGATACGCAGTATTTT. Translation: CASSRSGTLGDTQYF.

The chain links TRBV7-6 to TRBJ2-2, with 8 bases identical to TRBD1. Germline V CDR1 and CDR2: SGHVS, FNYEAQ. Trimming removed 2 bases from V and 2 bases from J; junction bases left unmatched: 4. The CDR3 runs 16 residues. The DNA of the CDR3 is TGTGCCAGCAGCTTAATGGACAGGGAAAACACCGGGGAGCTGTTTTTT. Translation gives CASSLMDRENTGELFF.

The chain couples TRBV5-1 to TRBJ1-1; D might be TRBD1 (5 bases). Germline CDR1 SGHRS, CDR2 YFSETQ. Trimming took 4 bases from V and 3 from J, leaving 16 bases between them. This CDR3 spans 15 amino acids. The CDR3 here is CASSPTGGGDTEAFF. CDR3 sequence (DNA): TGCGCCAGCAGCCCAACGGGCGGAGGGGACACTGAAGCTTTCTTT.

This clonotype showed up many times. The chain links TRBV5-5 to TRBJ1-2, with D unclear. Per the germline V gene, CDR1 is SGHKS and CDR2 is YYEKEE (reference sequence). The CDR3 is 14 amino acids. The V gene lost 1 base and the J gene lost 5 bases, with 12 bases spanning the gap. DNA of the CDR3: TGTGCCAGCAGCTTGAACGGGAACCCTTATGGCTACACCTTC. Protein: CASSLNGNPYGYTF.

The V call is TRBV12-3 or TRBV12-4, the J call TRBJ1-6, with D perhaps matching TRBD1 (5 bases). The CDR3 loop spans 16 amino acids. Trimming removed 7 bases at V and 0 bases at J, with 13 bases between. This chain's CDR3 is CASTLGTGSYNSPLHF. The CDR3 nucleotides are TGTGCCAGCACCCTTGGGACGGGCTCCTATAATTCACCCCTCCACTTT.

The rearrangement links TRBV2 to TRBJ2-7; unclear D gene. CDR1 and CDR2 (germline): SNHLY, FYNNEI. This CDR3 spans 13 amino acids. The V end lost 6 bases, the J end lost 5 bases, and 14 bases lay between the germline ends. This CDR3 is CASSLGRVDEQYF. The CDR3 region has the DNA TGTGCCAGCAGCCTCGGACGCGTCGACGAGCAGTACTTC.

This clonotype turned up a few times. This chain joins TRBV12-2 and TRBJ2-7; TRBD2, the table's D call, lacks a check against the DNA. TRBV12-2 is tagged as a pseudogene. This CDR3 contains 16 residues. The CDR3 here is CASRLSHSGRSYEQYF. In DNA form, the CDR3 reads TGTGCAAGTCGCTTGAGTCATAGCGGGCGAAGTTACGAGCAGTACTTC.

This chain uses TRBV20-1 with TRBJ2-1; TRBD1 is a possible D gene (5 bases). The V gene's germline CDR1 is DFQATT and CDR2 SNEGSKA (reference sequence). The CDR3 sequence is 11 residues long. The CDR3 reads CKGDSYNEQFF. CDR3 nucleotide sequence: TGCAAAGGGGACTCCTACAATGAGCAGTTCTTC.

The V call is TRBV11-2, the J call TRBJ2-7; TRBD2 matches 9 bases. The germline V gene encodes CDR1 SGHAT and CDR2 FQNNGV. V lost 4 bases, J lost 2 bases, and 6 bases stayed unmatched. This CDR3 is built from 15 residues. This CDR3 reads CASSSMGLAAYEQYF. For the CDR3, the DNA is TGTGCCAGCAGCTCCATGGGACTAGCAGCCTACGAGCAGTACTTC.

This clonotype was detected a few times. The chain combines TRBV7-2 with TRBJ2-3, with D possibly called TRBD1 or TRBD2 (6 bases each). Per germline, CDR1 SGHTA and CDR2 FQGNSA. CDR3 length equals 14 residues. Trimming removed 2 bases from V and 2 bases from J, with 8 bases in between. The chain's CDR3 is CASSLRGDTDTQYF. Here the CDR3 DNA reads TGTGCCAGCAGCTTAAGGGGGGACACAGATACGCAGTATTTT.

This clonotype was picked up many times. This chain's CDR3 is CASSLGGTNSPLHF. The CDR3 coding sequence is TGCGCCAGCAGCTTGGGGGGTACGAATTCACCCCTCCACTTT. The chain couples TRBV5-1 to TRBJ1-6; D gene uncertain. The V gene's germline CDR1 is SGHRS and CDR2 YFSETQ. There are 14 residues in the CDR3. V was clipped by 0 bases and J by 7 bases, with 8 bases between them. Full variable domain (rest looked up from reference TRBV5-1 and TRBJ1-6): KAGVTQTPRYLIKTRGQQVTLSCSPISGHRSVSWYQQTPGQGLQFLFEYFSETQRNKGNFPGRFSGRQFSNSRSEMNVSTLELGDSALYLCASSLGGTNSPLHFGNGTRLTVT.

This clonotype was counted at least ten times. J is TRBJ1-2 and V is TRBV12-3 or TRBV12-4; maybe TRBD1 (5 bases). The V end was cut by 5 bases, the J end by 5 bases, with 18 bases between. The CDR3 spans 15 residues. Here the CDR3 reads CASSPTKGRAYGYTF. In DNA form, the CDR3 reads TGTGCCAGCAGTCCCACGAAGGGACGGGCTTATGGCTACACCTTC.

The chain joins TRBV29-1 to TRBJ2-7, with 9 positions matching TRBD2. The V and J ends lost 7 bases and 2 bases, in that order; junction bases with no gene match: 6. Germline CDR1 is SQVTM and CDR2 is ANQGSEA. This CDR3 contains 13 residues. In nucleotides, the CDR3 is TGCAGCGGTGGTAGCGGGAGTCCCTACGAGCAGTACTTC. This codes for CSGGSGSPYEQYF.

This clonotype occurred a few times. The genes are TRBV5-5 and TRBJ2-1; TRBD2 agrees at 10 bases. Trimming took 2 bases from V and 6 from J; bases not matched to a gene: 5. This CDR3 is built from 15 residues. Per the germline V gene, CDR1 is SGHKS and CDR2 is YYEKEE (reference sequence). This chain's CDR3 is CASSFISGRRNEQFF. The CDR3 DNA is TGTGCCAGCAGCTTCATTAGCGGGAGGCGCAATGAGCAGTTCTTC.